This T cell receptor (beta chain) was found in a study of shared clonotypes between healthy human individuals. Points from the study as a whole: With four donors compared, around 5% of naive CD4 clonotypes were shared. Blood alone was sampled, and tissue repertoires likely differ.

The J segment lost 4 bases and the V segment lost 8 bases, leaving 8 bases of the junction unmatched. Germline V gene sequence: CDR1 KGHSH, CDR2 LQKENI. The CDR3 is made up of 15 amino acids. Sequenced by immunoSEQ multiplex PCR; TCRdb stores in-frame clones only, minus some. The data contain roughly 200,000 clones, roughly 70% of them singletons. In the case of this clone: The antigen is unknown.

The clonotype originates from a man aged 25 to 40 in good health. Sample: memory CD4+ T cells sorted from blood. Subset indicated: CD45RA-negative fraction. The J gene is TRBJ2-5, the V gene TRBV18, with 12 bases matching TRBD2. The CDR3 sequence is CASQQLAGGGETQYF. The CDR3 nucleotides read TGTGCCAGCCAACAACTAGCGGGAGGAGGAGAGACCCAGTACTTC.